This paragraph covers one T cell receptor (beta chain) sequence. Its antigen is unknown. This sample stems from a study of vaccination effects on CD4 cells after COVID-19. After expansion with viral peptide pools in the ViraFEST assay, antigen-specific CD4+ T cells were sequenced. Once cultured for nine to ten days, the cells underwent separation to obtain CD4+ T cells. Nucleocapsid antibody tests were negative, and the vaccine recipients had no prior SARS-CoV-2 infection. This CDR3 has 15 residues. Germline trimming cut 0 bases from V and 6 bases from J; bases unmatched to any gene: 6. Germline CDR1 and CDR2: SGHAT and FQNNGV. Sequenced by immunoSEQ multiplex PCR; TCRdb stores in-frame clones only, minus some. The sample consists of 30,000 to 40,000 clones, around four fifths of them appearing once.

This chain joins TRBV11-2 and TRBJ1-1; TRBD1 agrees at 8 bases. The TCR was taken from a human donor who received a COVID-19 vaccine. The sample here was CD4+ T cells from PBMCs cultured with HCoV-OC43 spike peptides, taken before COVID-19 vaccination. Subset described: HCoV-OC43 spike overlapping peptide pool stimulation. The CDR3 reads CASSLEAGGMAEAFF. In DNA form, the CDR3 reads TGTGCCAGCAGCTTAGAGGCAGGGGGCATGGCTGAAGCTTTCTTT.